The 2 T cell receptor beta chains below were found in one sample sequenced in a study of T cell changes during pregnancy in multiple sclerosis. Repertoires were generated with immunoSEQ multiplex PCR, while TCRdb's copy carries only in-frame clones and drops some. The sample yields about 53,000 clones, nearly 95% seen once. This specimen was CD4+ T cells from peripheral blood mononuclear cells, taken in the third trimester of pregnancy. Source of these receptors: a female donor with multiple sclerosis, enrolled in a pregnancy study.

The CDR3 loop is CSARTGVYEQYF. CDR3 DNA sequence: TGCAGCGCCCGGACAGGGGTCTACGAGCAGTACTTC. The genes are TRBV29-1 and TRBJ2-7; 9 nucleotides agree with TRBD1. Germline lookup yields CDR1 SQVTM and CDR2 ANQGSEA. V gave up 7 bases and J gave up 3 bases; unmatched junction bases: 4. The CDR3 runs 12 residues.

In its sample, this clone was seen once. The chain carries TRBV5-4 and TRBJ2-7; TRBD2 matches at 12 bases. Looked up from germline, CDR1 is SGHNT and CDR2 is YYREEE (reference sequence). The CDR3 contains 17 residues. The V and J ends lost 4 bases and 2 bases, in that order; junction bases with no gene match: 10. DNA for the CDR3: TGTGCCAGCAGCAGGACTAGCGGGACTGCAACCCCCTACGAGCAGTACTTC. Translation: CASSRTSGTATPYEQYF.